A selection of T cell receptor beta chains follows, all from one sample in a study of hypomethylating agent response in myelodysplastic syndrome. Clones were read by immunoSEQ multiplex PCR, and TCRdb kept only the in-frame ones, dropping some. The top ten clones hold roughly 15% of a sample with over a thousand clones, approximately 84% of them seen once. The sample consisted of bone marrow, taken before or after starting hypomethylating agent treatment for myelodysplastic syndrome (not recorded which). The receptors were sampled from a human donor with myelodysplastic syndrome. CDR3s leave out the opening cysteine and the closing phenylalanine or tryptophan. D genes are given only for firm matches.

d_gene: TRBD1; j_gene: TRBJ2-5; v_gene: TRBV7-9; CDR3aa: ASSADRNQETQY
d_gene: NA; j_gene: TRBJ2-7; v_gene: TRBV15; CDR3aa: ATSRGEAHYEQY
d_gene: NA; j_gene: TRBJ1-4; v_gene: TRBV7-9; CDR3aa: ASSLGVRDREKLF
d_gene: TRBD2; j_gene: TRBJ2-2; v_gene: TRBV5-1; CDR3aa: ASGLAGVDTGELF
d_gene: NA; j_gene: TRBJ2-5; v_gene: TRBV13; CDR3aa: ASSLDRETQY
d_gene: NA; j_gene: TRBJ1-1; v_gene: TRBV4-3; CDR3aa: ASSLDRNTEAF
d_gene: NA; j_gene: TRBJ2-1; v_gene: TRBV14; CDR3aa: ASSQVLGNEQF
d_gene: TRBD1; j_gene: TRBJ2-7; v_gene: TRBV28; CDR3aa: ASSTGTGVHEQY
d_gene: NA; j_gene: TRBJ2-7; v_gene: TRBV5-6; CDR3aa: ASSLGRIYEQY
d_gene: NA; j_gene: TRBJ1-4; v_gene: TRBV21-1; CDR3aa: ASSAVYKVHNEKLF
d_gene: NA; j_gene: TRBJ1-1; v_gene: TRBV7-9; CDR3aa: ASSLVEFEAF
d_gene: NA; j_gene: TRBJ1-2; v_gene: TRBV7-9; CDR3aa: ASSLAGDTGGYT
d_gene: NA; j_gene: TRBJ1-1; v_gene: TRBV7-9; CDR3aa: ASSLYDTGTF
d_gene: TRBD2; j_gene: TRBJ2-2; v_gene: TRBV11-2; CDR3aa: ASSQSLAGGRGYTGELF
d_gene: NA; j_gene: TRBJ1-2; v_gene: TRBV19; CDR3aa: ASRPPRGSHYGYT
d_gene: TRBD1; j_gene: NA; v_gene: TRBV7-6; CDR3aa: ASSLVGDRWAGGEQY
d_gene: TRBD1; j_gene: TRBJ2-7; v_gene: TRBV9; CDR3aa: ASSPGTVYEQY
d_gene: TRBD2; j_gene: TRBJ2-1; v_gene: TRBV27; CDR3aa: ASSLTGTSNEQF
d_gene: TRBD2; j_gene: TRBJ2-3; v_gene: TRBV4-2; CDR3aa: ASSPAGGDTDTQY
d_gene: NA; j_gene: TRBJ2-1; v_gene: TRBV4-2; CDR3aa: ASSQDEGGSYNEQF
d_gene: TRBD1; j_gene: TRBJ1-1; v_gene: TRBV11-2; CDR3aa: ASSPIGQGASRTEAF
d_gene: NA; j_gene: TRBJ2-6; v_gene: TRBV5-4; CDR3aa: ASATAGSGANVLT
d_gene: TRBD1; j_gene: TRBJ1-3; v_gene: TRBV11-2; CDR3aa: ASSSWDRSGNTIY
d_gene: NA; j_gene: TRBJ1-4; v_gene: TRBV2; CDR3aa: ASRQGPNEKLF
d_gene: NA; j_gene: TRBJ2-7; v_gene: TRBV7-9; CDR3aa: ASSDYYEQY
d_gene: TRBD1; j_gene: TRBJ2-2; v_gene: TRBV11-3; CDR3aa: ASSWTGGNTGELF
d_gene: NA; j_gene: TRBJ2-5; v_gene: TRBV27; CDR3aa: ASRQGYETQY
d_gene: NA; j_gene: TRBJ1-1; v_gene: TRBV11-1; CDR3aa: ASSLDILNTEAF
d_gene: NA; j_gene: TRBJ2-5; v_gene: TRBV6-6; CDR3aa: ASSYGETQY
d_gene: NA; j_gene: TRBJ1-3; v_gene: TRBV4-3; CDR3aa: ASSQDSGTGNTIY
d_gene: TRBD1; j_gene: TRBJ1-2; v_gene: TRBV4-1; CDR3aa: ASSQDGIQGYSGYT
d_gene: TRBD1; j_gene: TRBJ2-7; v_gene: TRBV7-9; CDR3aa: ASSPTQGNEQY
d_gene: TRBD2; j_gene: TRBJ2-1; v_gene: TRBV4-1; CDR3aa: ASSQLAGNEQF
d_gene: TRBD1; j_gene: TRBJ2-7; v_gene: TRBV19; CDR3aa: ASSTAGTGMYEQY
d_gene: NA; j_gene: TRBJ1-2; v_gene: TRBV11-2; CDR3aa: ASSPRENYGYT
d_gene: NA; j_gene: TRBJ2-7; v_gene: TRBV15; CDR3aa: ATSRDVGADYEQY
d_gene: NA; j_gene: TRBJ1-1; v_gene: TRBV6-1; CDR3aa: ASCPEGNTEAF
d_gene: NA; j_gene: TRBJ2-4; v_gene: TRBV5-4; CDR3aa: ASSLDRGPDIQY
d_gene: TRBD1; j_gene: TRBJ2-1; v_gene: TRBV7-2; CDR3aa: ASSLGFADRLYNEQF
d_gene: NA; j_gene: TRBJ1-5; v_gene: TRBV6-5; CDR3aa: ASSYGDNQPQH
d_gene: NA; j_gene: TRBJ2-5; v_gene: TRBV7-3; CDR3aa: ASSSTGVETQY
d_gene: NA; j_gene: TRBJ1-2; v_gene: TRBV29-1; CDR3aa: SVRPLFNYGYT
d_gene: NA; j_gene: TRBJ2-7; v_gene: TRBV10-3; CDR3aa: AVLGVPYEQY
d_gene: NA; j_gene: TRBJ2-3; v_gene: TRBV7-3; CDR3aa: ASSSSSAHTQY
d_gene: NA; j_gene: TRBJ1-2; v_gene: TRBV28; CDR3aa: ASSLQGLGRYT
d_gene: NA; j_gene: TRBJ1-3; v_gene: TRBV7-8; CDR3aa: ASSLTQGSGNTIY
d_gene: NA; j_gene: TRBJ1-6; v_gene: TRBV30; CDR3aa: AWRGNQRWDSPLH
d_gene: NA; j_gene: TRBJ2-7; v_gene: TRBV28; CDR3aa: ASSFGPGRTSSYEQY
d_gene: TRBD2; j_gene: TRBJ2-7; v_gene: TRBV6-1; CDR3aa: ASSDAGGLAGGAEQY
d_gene: TRBD1; j_gene: TRBJ2-1; v_gene: TRBV4-2; CDR3aa: ASSLDRAYMNEQF
d_gene: TRBD1; j_gene: TRBJ2-5; v_gene: TRBV2; CDR3aa: AVQGVGETQY
d_gene: NA; j_gene: TRBJ2-7; v_gene: TRBV6-1; CDR3aa: ASSYREWDEQY
d_gene: TRBD2; j_gene: TRBJ2-5; v_gene: TRBV11-3; CDR3aa: ASSHYRLAGLETQY
d_gene: NA; j_gene: TRBJ2-2; v_gene: TRBV19; CDR3aa: ASSTNRVGGELF
d_gene: TRBD2; j_gene: TRBJ2-5; v_gene: TRBV7-2; CDR3aa: ASSLTPGGWETQY
d_gene: NA; j_gene: TRBJ1-2; v_gene: TRBV9; CDR3aa: ASSERGDFYGYT
d_gene: TRBD2; j_gene: TRBJ2-7; v_gene: TRBV7-2; CDR3aa: ASSLALAGVSYEQY
d_gene: TRBD2; j_gene: TRBJ2-3; v_gene: TRBV4-2; CDR3aa: ASSQSSLAGGLTQY